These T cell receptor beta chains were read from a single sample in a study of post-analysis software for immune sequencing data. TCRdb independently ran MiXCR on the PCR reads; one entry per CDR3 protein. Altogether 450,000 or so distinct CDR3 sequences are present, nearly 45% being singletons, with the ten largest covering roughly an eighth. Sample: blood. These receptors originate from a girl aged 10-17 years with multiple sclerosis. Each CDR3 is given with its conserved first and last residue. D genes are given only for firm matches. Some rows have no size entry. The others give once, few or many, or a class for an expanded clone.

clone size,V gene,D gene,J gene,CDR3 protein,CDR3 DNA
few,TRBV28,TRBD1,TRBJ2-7,CASSPGTGEYEQYF,TGTGCCAGCAGCCCCGGGACAGGAGAATACGAGCAGTACTTC
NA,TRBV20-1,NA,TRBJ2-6,CSQGNPSGANVLTF,TGCAGTCAGGGGAACCCCTCTGGGGCCAACGTCCTGACTTTC
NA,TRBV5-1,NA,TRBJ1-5,CASSLGSYQPQHF,TGCGCCAGCAGCTTGGGTAGTTATCAGCCCCAGCATTTT
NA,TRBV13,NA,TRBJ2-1,CASTEEGGEQFF,TGTGCCAGCACCGAGGAGGGAGGTGAGCAGTTCTTC
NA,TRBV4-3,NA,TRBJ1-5,CASSQEVSRPQHF,TGCGCCAGCAGCCAAGAAGTGTCTCGGCCCCAGCATTTT
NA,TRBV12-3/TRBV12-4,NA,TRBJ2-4,CASSCGTQGDIQYF,TGTGCCAGCAGTTGTGGAACCCAAGGGGACATTCAGTACTTC
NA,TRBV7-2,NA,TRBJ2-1,CASSLPVTPEQFF,TGTGCCAGCAGCTTACCAGTTACCCCTGAGCAGTTCTTC
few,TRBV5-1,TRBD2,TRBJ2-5,CASSLEWLAGGPPETQYF,TGCGCCAGCAGCTTGGAATGGCTAGCGGGAGGGCCTCCGGAGACCCAGTACTTC
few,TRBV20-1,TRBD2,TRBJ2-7,CSAPLPSGRIYEQYF,TGCAGTGCACCACTCCCTAGCGGGAGAATCTACGAGCAGTACTTC
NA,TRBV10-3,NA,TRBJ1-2,CAISGTRVVYTF,TGTGCCATCAGTGGGACGAGGGTGGTCTACACCTTC